Sequencing of this T cell receptor beta chain was carried out in a study of blood T cell repertoires in COVID-19. In the study overall: COVID-19 samples collected from the United States, Italy and Spain covered acute and convalescent phases.

The V gene's germline CDR1 is MRHNA and CDR2 SNTAGT. The CDR3 contains 16 residues. Germline trimming cut 11 bases from V and 0 bases from J; bases unmatched to any gene: 11. The data were produced by immunoSEQ multiplex PCR, yet TCRdb's version contains in-frame clones alone and is incomplete. This sample yields 130,000 to 150,000 clones, of which more than 80% are seen a single time; under 10% belongs to the top ten. This clone was picked up a small number of times. Sequencing was carried out using peripheral blood. V gene TRBV6-4 combines with J gene TRBJ2-4, with TRBD2 matching over 9 bases. This TCR came from a woman older than 75 in a cohort sampled during active or convalescent COVID-19. The CDR3 sequence: CAAWGAGGIAKNIQYF. The DNA of the CDR3 is TGTGCCGCCTGGGGAGCGGGGGGTATAGCCAAAAACATTCAGTACTTC.